This T cell receptor beta chain is drawn from a study of blood T cell repertoires in COVID-19. Study-wide context: The samples span acute and convalescent COVID-19 from the United States, Italy and Spain.

V was clipped by 4 bases and J by 2 bases, with 9 bases between them. Germline CDR1 reads LGHDT; CDR2 reads YNNKEL (reference sequence). The CDR3 is 13 amino acids. TCRdb keeps only in-frame clones here, not all; method: immunoSEQ multiplex PCR. The sample holds around 100,000 clones; roughly 79% are singletons and the top ten take around a third. This chain links TRBV3-1 (or the pseudogene TRBV3-2) with TRBJ2-7; D perhaps matches TRBD1 (5 bases). The receptor was isolated from a man between 65 and 85 years old with active or convalescent COVID-19. Sequencing was done on a sample of peripheral blood. The CDR3 sequence is CASSRGRAYEQYF. The CDR3, as DNA: TGTGCCAGCAGCCGAGGCAGGGCCTACGAGCAGTACTTC.